The text below deals with one T cell receptor (beta chain). This record belongs to a study of T cells in Graves' hyperthyroidism and ophthalmopathy. Study information: Peripheral blood was acquired at first diagnosis, ahead of any therapy whatsoever.

The germline V gene has CDR1 PRHDT and CDR2 FYEKMQ (reference sequence). The CDR3 sequence is 16 residues long. The junction had 8 bases not matched to a gene; V was cut back by 0 bases and J by 5 bases. Amplified TCR beta CDR3 regions came from RNA transcripts. RT-PCR in the first round (using the HTBI primer set) targeted the TCR CDR3. TCRdb processed the multiplex PCR reads anew with MiXCR; each CDR3 protein has one entry. The sample records around 300,000 distinct CDR3 sequences, roughly an eighth being singletons. This chain connects TRBV13 to TRBJ2-5, with 8 bases that match TRBD2. Sequenced input: blood. This clonotype was sampled from a middle-aged woman with Graves' hyperthyroidism. For the CDR3, the DNA is TGTGCCAGCAGCTTAGGAAGTCCAGCGGGAGAGGAGACCCAGTACTTC. This sequence encodes CASSLGSPAGEETQYF.